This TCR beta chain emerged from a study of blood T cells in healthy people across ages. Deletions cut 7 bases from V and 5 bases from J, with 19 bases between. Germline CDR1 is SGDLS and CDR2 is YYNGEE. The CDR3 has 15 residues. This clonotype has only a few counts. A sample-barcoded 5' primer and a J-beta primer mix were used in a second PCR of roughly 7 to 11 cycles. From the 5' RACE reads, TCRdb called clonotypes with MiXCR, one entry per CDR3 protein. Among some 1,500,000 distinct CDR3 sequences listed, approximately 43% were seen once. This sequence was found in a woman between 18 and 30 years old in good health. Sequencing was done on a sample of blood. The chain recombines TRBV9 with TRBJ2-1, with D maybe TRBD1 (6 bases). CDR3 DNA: TGTGCCAGCTCCTATTCCGGGACACTAAACAATGAGCAGTTCTTC. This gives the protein CASSYSGTLNNEQFF.